This T cell receptor (beta chain) was recovered during a study of human T cells and chemical hapten exposure. Study-level findings and limits: With DPC sensitization, TCRs exceeding 1 in 1000 frequency showed no change.

This clonotype has a count of ten or more. Its antigen is still unknown. As for time point: healthy volunteer bleed at 2 weeks. Extraction of total RNA was performed on unfractionated whole blood. In germline, CDR1 is SGHRS, CDR2 YFSETQ. The CDR3 runs to 15 residues. V was clipped by 4 bases and J by 5 bases, with 15 bases between them. Each CDR3 protein is one row after TCRdb ran MiXCR on the RACE reads. Here the sample spans about 50,000 distinct CDR3 sequences, over 3.5% being singletons. V is TRBV5-1 and J is TRBJ1-4; D gene ambiguous. The receptor's source is a female donor in good health. Some clones in this sample may be carry-over from other donors' samples. The sequenced sample consisted of whole blood. The chain's CDR3 is CASSPGASVNEKLFF. The CDR3 DNA reads TGCGCCAGCAGCCCGGGCGCGTCAGTGAATGAAAAACTGTTTTTT.